This T cell receptor (beta chain) was captured in a study of type 1 and type 2 diabetes patients. At least ten counts were recorded for this clonotype. The V gene end was trimmed by 6 bases and the J gene end by 4 bases; junction bases not matched to a gene: 8. CDR1 and CDR2 from the germline V gene are SNHLY and FYNNEI. The CDR3 is 15 residues long. The PCR template was genomic DNA. A primer set of 30 forward and 13 reverse primers amplified the CDR3. Via MiXCR, TCRdb re-called the multiplex PCR reads, giving one row per CDR3 protein. In the table there are 250,000 to 300,000 distinct CDR3 sequences, approximately 45% of which are singletons.

The sequencing sample was made of peripheral blood mononuclear cells (PBMCs). The source is a man aged 18 to 29 with type 2 diabetes. The chain employs TRBV2 and TRBJ1-4; 7 nucleotides align to TRBD1. The CDR3 DNA is TGTGCCAGCAGGACAACAGGGGTTAGTAATGAAAAACTGTTTTTT. As protein: CASRTTGVSNEKLFF.